The 8 T cell receptor beta chains reported below all come from one sample, sequenced in a study of OX40 agonist ivuxolimab in advanced cancers. The method was immunoSEQ multiplex PCR; TCRdb's version includes in-frame clones alone and lacks a portion of them. The profile covers about 58,000 clones, with approximately 83% appearing a single time and about 1.6% taken by the ten largest. The input for sequencing was CD4+ or CD8+ T cells sorted from blood, taken in a trial of the OX40 agonist ivuxolimab. Receptors were obtained from an adult with an advanced solid tumor such as melanoma, head and neck, liver or kidney cancer.

The chain is built from TRBV2 and TRBJ2-2; no definite D call. Trimming removed 5 bases from V and 0 bases from J, with 7 bases in between. This CDR3 has 14 residues. Germline CDR1 and CDR2: SNHLY and FYNNEI. CDR3 bases: TGTGCCAGCAGTATAGTTTCGAACACCGGGGAGCTGTTTTTT. Amino acid sequence: CASSIVSNTGELFF.

The V and J genes are TRBV2 and TRBJ2-7; TRBD2 agrees at 10 bases. The CDR3 contains 12 residues. In germline, CDR1 is SNHLY, CDR2 FYNNEI. V was pared by 9 bases and J by 5 bases, with 4 bases of the junction left unmatched. As DNA, the CDR3 is TGTGCCAGTGGACTAGCGGCAAACGAGCAGTACTTC. This gives the protein CASGLAANEQYF.

The chain combines TRBV4-3 with TRBJ2-3; D is undetermined. CDR3 length: 15 residues. The V gene lost 0 bases and the J gene lost 1 base, with 8 bases spanning the gap. Germline CDR1 LGHNA, CDR2 YSLEER. CDR3 nucleotides: TGCGCCAGCAGCCAAGATCCGGTAGGCACAGATACGCAGTATTTT. Protein product: CASSQDPVGTDTQYF.

The chain is built from TRBV9 and TRBJ1-3, with TRBD1 matching 8 bases. The CDR3 length is 17 residues. Looked up from germline, CDR1 is SGDLS and CDR2 is YYNGEE. Germline trimming cut 3 bases from V and 0 bases from J; bases unmatched to any gene: 8. For the CDR3, the DNA is TGTGCCAGCAGCGCAAAACGACAGGGGAGCTCTGGAAACACCATATATTTT. It codes for CASSAKRQGSSGNTIYF. Complete variable domain (other parts from reference TRBV9 and TRBJ1-3): DSGVTQTPKHLITATGQRVTLRCSPRSGDLSVYWYQQSLDQGLQFLIQYYNGEERAKGNILERFSAQQFPDLHSELNLSSLELGDSALYFCASSAKRQGSSGNTIYFGEGSWLTVV.

The chain joins TRBV19 to TRBJ2-1, with unresolved D. This CDR3 is built from 11 residues. Germline CDR1 and CDR2: LNHDA and SQIVND (reference sequence). Deletions cut 2 bases from V and 6 bases from J, with 2 bases between. The CDR3 DNA reads as TGTGCCAGTAGTATAACCAATGAGCAGTTCTTC. Translating it yields CASSITNEQFF. The entire variable domain, with the rest obtained from reference TRBV19 and TRBJ2-1, is as follows: DGGITQSPKYLFRKEGQNVTLSCEQNLNHDAMYWYRQDPGQGLRLIYYSQIVNDFQKGDIAEGYSVSREKKESFPLTVTSAQKNPTAFYLCASSITNEQFFGPGTRLTVL.

This rearrangement joins TRBV19 to TRBJ1-2; the D gene is possibly TRBD1 (6 bases). CDR3 length: 14 residues. Germline V lookup: CDR1 LNHDA, CDR2 SQIVND (reference sequence). The germline V and J ends were trimmed by 6 bases and 2 bases, with 13 bases remaining between them. CDR3 amino acids: CASRDRRVNYGYTF. CDR3 nucleotides: TGTGCCAGTAGGGACAGAAGGGTGAACTATGGCTACACCTTC.

The rearrangement uses TRBV7-8 and TRBJ2-7; 8 nucleotides match TRBD1. In germline, CDR1 is SGHVS, CDR2 FQNEAQ. CDR3 length: 13 residues. V shed 10 bases and J 4 bases; nucleotides not matched to a gene: 9. The DNA for the CDR3 is TGTGCCACGAAAGGGACAGGCAAATACGAGCAGTACTTC. Amino acids: CATKGTGKYEQYF.

This chain connects TRBV19 to TRBJ2-3, with 8 nucleotides matching TRBD2. The CDR3 sequence is 17 residues long. Per the germline V gene, CDR1 is LNHDA and CDR2 is SQIVND (reference sequence). With 9 bases clipped from V and 2 bases from J, the junction kept 16 bases outside the gene matches. Here the CDR3 DNA reads TGTGCCAGCCGCCCCTCGGGCGGGGGGCCTTCCACAGATACGCAGTATTTT. Protein sequence: CASRPSGGGPSTDTQYF.